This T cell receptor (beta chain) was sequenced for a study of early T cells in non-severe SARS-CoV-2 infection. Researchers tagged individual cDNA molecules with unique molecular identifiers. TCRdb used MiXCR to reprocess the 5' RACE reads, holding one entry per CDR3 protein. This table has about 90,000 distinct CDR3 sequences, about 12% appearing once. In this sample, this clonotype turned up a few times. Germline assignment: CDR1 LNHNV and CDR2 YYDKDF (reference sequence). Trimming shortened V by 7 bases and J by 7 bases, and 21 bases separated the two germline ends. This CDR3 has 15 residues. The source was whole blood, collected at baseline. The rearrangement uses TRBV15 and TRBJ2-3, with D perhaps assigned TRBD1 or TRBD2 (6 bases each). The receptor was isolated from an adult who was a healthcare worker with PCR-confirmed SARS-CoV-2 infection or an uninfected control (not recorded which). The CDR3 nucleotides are TGTGCCACCAAACTCCGGGCAGGAGGGGGACATACGCAGTATTTT. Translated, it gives CATKLRAGGGHTQYF.